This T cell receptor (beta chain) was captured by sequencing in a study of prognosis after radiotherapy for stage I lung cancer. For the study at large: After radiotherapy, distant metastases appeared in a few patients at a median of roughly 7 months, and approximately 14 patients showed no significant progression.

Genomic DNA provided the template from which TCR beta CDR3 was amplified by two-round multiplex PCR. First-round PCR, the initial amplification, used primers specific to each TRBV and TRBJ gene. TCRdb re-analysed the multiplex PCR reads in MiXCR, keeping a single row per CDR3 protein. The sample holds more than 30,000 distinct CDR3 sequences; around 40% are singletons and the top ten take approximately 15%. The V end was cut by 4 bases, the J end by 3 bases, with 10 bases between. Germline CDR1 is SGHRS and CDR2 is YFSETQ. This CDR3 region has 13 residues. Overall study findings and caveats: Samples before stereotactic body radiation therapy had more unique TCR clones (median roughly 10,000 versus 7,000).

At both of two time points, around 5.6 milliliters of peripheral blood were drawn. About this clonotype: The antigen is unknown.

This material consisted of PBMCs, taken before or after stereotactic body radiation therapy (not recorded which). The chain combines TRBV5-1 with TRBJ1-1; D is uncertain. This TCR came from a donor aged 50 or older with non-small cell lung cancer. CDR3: CASSLGRDTEAFF. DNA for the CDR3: TGCGCCAGCAGCCTCGGGAGGGACACTGAAGCTTTCTTT.